This TCR beta chain was sequenced for a study of cytomegalovirus exposure and HLA in healthy donors. General study points: Later work found that TCR association rates differed between HLA loci; DRB1 had the most and HLA-C the fewest. In an earlier analysis, in under 700 donors, most V segments appeared productive either ~90% or ~30% of the time. Some TCR beta chains (more than 150 of them) were listed as cytomegalovirus-associated.

The CDR3 is 14 amino acids. Amplification used 60 Vbeta primers and 13 Jbeta primers. TCRdb keeps only in-frame clones here, not all; method: immunoSEQ multiplex PCR. This repertoire shows 150,000 to 200,000 clones, 76% found once; its top ten account for around 3.1%. Notes on this clone: Its antigen is still unknown.

The sequenced sample consisted of PBMCs. This chain joins TRBV21-1 and TRBJ2-5; TRBD2, as called in the table, went unchecked against the DNA. TRBV21-1 is recorded as a pseudogene. The source is a male donor in good health and CMV-seronegative. This CDR3 is CASTARGGWETQYF. CDR3 DNA sequence: TGTGCCAGCACCGCGAGGGGGGGGTGGGAGACCCAGTACTTC.